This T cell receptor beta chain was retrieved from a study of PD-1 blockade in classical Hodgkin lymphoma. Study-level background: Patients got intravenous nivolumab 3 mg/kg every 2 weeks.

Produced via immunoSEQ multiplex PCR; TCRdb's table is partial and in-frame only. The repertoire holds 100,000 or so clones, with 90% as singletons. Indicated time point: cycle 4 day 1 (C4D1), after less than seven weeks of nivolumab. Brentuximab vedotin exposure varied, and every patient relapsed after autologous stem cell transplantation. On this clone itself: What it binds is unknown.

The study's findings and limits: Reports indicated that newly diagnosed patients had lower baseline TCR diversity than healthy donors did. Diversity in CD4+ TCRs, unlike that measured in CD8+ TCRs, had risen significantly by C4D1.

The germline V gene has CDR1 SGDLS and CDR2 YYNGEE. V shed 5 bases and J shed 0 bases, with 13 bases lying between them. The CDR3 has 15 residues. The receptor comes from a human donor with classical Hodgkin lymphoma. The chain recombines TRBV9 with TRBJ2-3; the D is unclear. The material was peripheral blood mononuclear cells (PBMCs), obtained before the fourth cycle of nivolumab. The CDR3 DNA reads TGTGCCAGCAGTCCTCCCACCAGCAGCACAGATACGCAGTATTTT. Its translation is CASSPPTSSTDTQYF.